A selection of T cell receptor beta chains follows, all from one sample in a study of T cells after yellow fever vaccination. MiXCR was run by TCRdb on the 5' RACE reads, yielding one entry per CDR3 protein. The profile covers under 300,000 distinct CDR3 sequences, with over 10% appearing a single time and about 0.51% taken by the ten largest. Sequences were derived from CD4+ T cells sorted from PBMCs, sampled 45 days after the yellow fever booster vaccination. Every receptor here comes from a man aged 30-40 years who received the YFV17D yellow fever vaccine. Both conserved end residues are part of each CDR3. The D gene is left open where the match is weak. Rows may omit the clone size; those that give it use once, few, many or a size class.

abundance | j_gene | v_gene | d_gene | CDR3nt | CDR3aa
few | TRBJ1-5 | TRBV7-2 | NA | TGTGCCAGCACTATCAGCGGGGGCAATCAGCCCCAGCATTTT | CASTISGGNQPQHF
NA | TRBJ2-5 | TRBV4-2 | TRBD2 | TGTGCCAGCAGCCAAGAGACTAGCGGGGAGACCCAGTACTTC | CASSQETSGETQYF
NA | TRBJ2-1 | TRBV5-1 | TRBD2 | TGCGCCAGCAGCCGTTCACTAGCGGGAGGGGTGTACAATGAGCAGTTCTTC | CASSRSLAGGVYNEQFF
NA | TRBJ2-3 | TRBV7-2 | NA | TGTGCCAGCAGCGTCCAGGGGTACGCAGATACGCAGTATTTT | CASSVQGYADTQYF
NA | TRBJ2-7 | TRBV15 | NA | TGTGCCACCAGCAGAGATGTTAGCGCGGTCCCCCTCGGGGCCTACGAGCAGTACTTC | CATSRDVSAVPLGAYEQYF
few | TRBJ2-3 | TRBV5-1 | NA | TGCGCCAGCGTCCTGGGTAGATCACAGGGTCCGCAGTATTTT | CASVLGRSQGPQYF
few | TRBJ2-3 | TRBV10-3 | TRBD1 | TGTGCCATCAGCCCGACAGGGCCTAGCACAGATACGCAGTATTTT | CAISPTGPSTDTQYF
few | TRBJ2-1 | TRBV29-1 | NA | TGCAGCGTAAAGGTCTACAATGAGCAGTTCTTC | CSVKVYNEQFF
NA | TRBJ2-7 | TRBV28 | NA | TGTGCCAGCAGTTTCTCGCGTCGACCAGTCGGGCAGTACTTC | CASSFSRRPVGQYF
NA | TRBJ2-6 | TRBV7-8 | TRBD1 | TGTGCCAGCAGCAACCGGGACAGGGACCTCTCTGGGGCCAACGTCCTGACTTTC | CASSNRDRDLSGANVLTF
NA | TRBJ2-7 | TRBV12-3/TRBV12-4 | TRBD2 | TGTGCCAGTAAGATAGCGGGAGTTGGCTACGAGCAGTACTTC | CASKIAGVGYEQYF
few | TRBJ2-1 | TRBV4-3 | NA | TGCGCCAGCAGCCAAGGACTAGTCACCAATGAGCAGTTCTTC | CASSQGLVTNEQFF
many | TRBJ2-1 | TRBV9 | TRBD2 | TGTGCCAGCAGCGTAGCAGGGACCGGGACTAGCGCCTACAATGAGCAGTTCTTC | CASSVAGTGTSAYNEQFF
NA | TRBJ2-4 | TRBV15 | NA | TGTGCCACCAGCAGAGATGGGGGAGCCAAAAACATTCAGTACTTC | CATSRDGGAKNIQYF
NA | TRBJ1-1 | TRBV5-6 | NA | TGTGCCAGCAGCATACCTGGTAATTCAGCTTTCTTT | CASSIPGNSAFF
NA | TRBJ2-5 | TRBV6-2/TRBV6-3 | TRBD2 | TGTGCCAGCAACAACCTACTAGCGGATCAAGAGACCCAGTACTTC | CASNNLLADQETQYF
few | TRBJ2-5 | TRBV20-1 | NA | TGCAGTGCTAGATCTGGCGGAGAGACCCAGTACTTC | CSARSGGETQYF
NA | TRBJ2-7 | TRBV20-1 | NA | TGCAGTGCTAGAGGACAGCCGCTCGGGGAGCAGTACTTC | CSARGQPLGEQYF
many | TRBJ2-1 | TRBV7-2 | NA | TGTGCCAGCAGCTTAGCTGGCGCGGCCCAGTTCTTC | CASSLAGAAQFF
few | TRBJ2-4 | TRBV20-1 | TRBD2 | TGCAGTGCTAGCCTCTCGACTAGCGGGGAAGGGATTCAGTACTTC | CSASLSTSGEGIQYF
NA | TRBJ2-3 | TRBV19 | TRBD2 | TGTGCCAGTAGTGCTCCGGGACTAGCGGGGGAAACAGATACGCAGTATTTT | CASSAPGLAGETDTQYF
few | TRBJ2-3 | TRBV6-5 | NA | TGTGCCAGCAGTTATCGTGAGGGGTCCATCCCCTATTTT | CASSYREGSIPYF
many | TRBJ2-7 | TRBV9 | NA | TGTGCCAGCAGCGTGTCTGGGGGATCCTCCTACGAGCAGTACTTC | CASSVSGGSSYEQYF
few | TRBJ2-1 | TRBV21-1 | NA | TGTGCCAGCAGCAAAGTACGCGGGAGGGCCAGTGAGCAGTTCTTC | CASSKVRGRASEQFF
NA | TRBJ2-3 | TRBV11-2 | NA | TGTGCCAGCAGCTTACAGACGGCCTATACGCAGTATTTT | CASSLQTAYTQYF
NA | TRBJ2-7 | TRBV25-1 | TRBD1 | TGTGCCAGCAGTGATTCCGGGACAGGGGCCTACGAGCAGTACTTC | CASSDSGTGAYEQYF
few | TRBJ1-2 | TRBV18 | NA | TGTGCCAGCTCACCACAGAGCTATGGCTACACCTTC | CASSPQSYGYTF
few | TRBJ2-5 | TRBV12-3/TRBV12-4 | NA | TGTGCCAGCAGTTGGCAGGGGCGGGAGTGGGAGACCCAGTACTTC | CASSWQGREWETQYF
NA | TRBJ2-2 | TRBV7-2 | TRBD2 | TGTGCCAGCAAGAGCGGGACGAGCGGGGAGCTGTTTTTT | CASKSGTSGELFF
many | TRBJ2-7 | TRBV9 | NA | TGTGCCAGCAGCGAGGGAGGCTTTGGGAGTGGATCCTACGAGCAGTACTTC | CASSEGGFGSGSYEQYF
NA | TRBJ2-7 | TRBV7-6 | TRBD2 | TGTGCCAGCAGCTTAGTTCCAGCGGGAGGGCCGGGGGAGCAGTACTTC | CASSLVPAGGPGEQYF
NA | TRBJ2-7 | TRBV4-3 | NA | TGCGCCAGCAGCCAAGGGTCGGCTTTAGGCGAGCAGTACTTC | CASSQGSALGEQYF